The source of this T cell receptor beta chain is a study of shared clonotypes between healthy human individuals. Study background: CD4 naive and CD4 memory each took three plates per donor, while CD8 naive took two and CD8 memory one. Study conclusions and caveats: It was the non-shared clonotypes that had lower generation probabilities than clonotypes shared by all four donors.

150 to 250 ng DNA, about 28,000 T cell genomes, went into each sorted-subset replicate PCR. The protocol was immunoSEQ multiplex PCR, while the TCRdb copy is restricted to in-frame clones and leaves out a portion. The table includes about 2.1 million clones, 93% detected once. CD45RO-negative CD8 cells positively selected for CCR7 made up the naive population, which excluded terminally differentiated effector memory CD45RA+ cells. All participating donors were Caucasian adults from Nashville, Tennessee. Trimming removed 3 bases at V and 2 bases at J, with 14 bases between. There are 15 residues in the CDR3. Germline assignment: CDR1 SNHLY and CDR2 FYNNEI. Details on this clone: The antigen is undetermined.

The chain recombines TRBV2 with TRBJ2-7; D call uncertain. The sequenced sample was naive CD8+ T cells from PBMCs. The clonotype originates from a young man in good health. Some clones in this sample may be carry-over from other donors' samples. CDR3 DNA: TGTGCCAGCAGTGACGCCCACACGGTGACCTACGAGCAGTACTTC. This codes for CASSDAHTVTYEQYF.